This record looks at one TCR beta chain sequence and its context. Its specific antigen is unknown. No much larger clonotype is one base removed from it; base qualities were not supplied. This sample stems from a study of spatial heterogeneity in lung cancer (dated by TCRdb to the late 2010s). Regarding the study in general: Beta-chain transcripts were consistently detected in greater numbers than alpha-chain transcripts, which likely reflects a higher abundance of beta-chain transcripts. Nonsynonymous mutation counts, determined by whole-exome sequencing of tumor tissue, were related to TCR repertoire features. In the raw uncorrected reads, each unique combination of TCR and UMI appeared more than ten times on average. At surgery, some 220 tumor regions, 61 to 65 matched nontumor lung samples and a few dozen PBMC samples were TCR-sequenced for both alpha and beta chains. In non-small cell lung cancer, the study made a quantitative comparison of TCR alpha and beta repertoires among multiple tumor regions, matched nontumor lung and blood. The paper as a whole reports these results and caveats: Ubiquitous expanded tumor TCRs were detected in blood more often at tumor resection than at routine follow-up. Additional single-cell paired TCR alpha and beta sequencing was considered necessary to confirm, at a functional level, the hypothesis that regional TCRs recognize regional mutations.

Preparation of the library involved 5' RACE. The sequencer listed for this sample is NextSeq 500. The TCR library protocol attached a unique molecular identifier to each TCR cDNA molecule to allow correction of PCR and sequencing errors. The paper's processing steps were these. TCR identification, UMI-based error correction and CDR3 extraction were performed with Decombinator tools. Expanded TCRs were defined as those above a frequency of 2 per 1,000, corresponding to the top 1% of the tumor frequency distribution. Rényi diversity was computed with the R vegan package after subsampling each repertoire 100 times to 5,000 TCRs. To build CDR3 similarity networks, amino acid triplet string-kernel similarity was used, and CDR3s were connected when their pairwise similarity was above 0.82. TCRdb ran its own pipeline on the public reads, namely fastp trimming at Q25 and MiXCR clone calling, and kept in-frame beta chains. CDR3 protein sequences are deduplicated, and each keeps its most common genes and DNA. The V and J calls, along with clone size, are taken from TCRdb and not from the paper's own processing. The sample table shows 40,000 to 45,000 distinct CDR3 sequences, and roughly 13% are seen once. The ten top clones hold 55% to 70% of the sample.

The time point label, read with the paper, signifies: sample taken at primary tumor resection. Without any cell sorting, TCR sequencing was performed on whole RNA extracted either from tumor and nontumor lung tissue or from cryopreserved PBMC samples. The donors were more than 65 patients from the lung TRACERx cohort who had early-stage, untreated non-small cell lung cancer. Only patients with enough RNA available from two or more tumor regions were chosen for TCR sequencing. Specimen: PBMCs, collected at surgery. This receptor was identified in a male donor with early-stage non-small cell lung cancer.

The DNA sequence reads TGTGCCAGCAGTGGGAGGCACAGGGGAGAAGAGACCCAGTACTTC. Its translation is CASSGRHRGEETQYF. The chain couples TRBV27 to TRBJ2-5; D gene: possibly TRBD1, on 7 matching bases. The V end loses 5 bases and the J end loses 3 bases, and a stretch of 16 bases separates them. The germline V gene (reference sequence) gives CDR1 as MNHEY and CDR2 as SMNVEV. The CDR3 goes from the cysteine to the phenylalanine over 15 residues. CDR3 DNA only is kept here, 45 bases in frame from base 1.